The source of this TCR beta chain is a study of blood T cell repertoires in COVID-19 (dated by TCRdb to about 2020). Regarding the complete study: Samples covering the acute and convalescent phases of COVID-19 were provided by collaborators in the United States, Italy and Spain. Samples were obtained from the ongoing ImmuneRACE study (first 160 participants) and from over a thousand subjects provided by 6 global collaborators. Where available, HLA class I and class II types were taken from metadata supplied by the sample provider and were not determined by assay-based typing. The repertoires were released in a freely available public database meant as a resource for research on the immune response to SARS-CoV-2. Sample metadata almost always included a de-identified subject ID, COVID-19 status, age in years and sex. The dataset comprised deeply sampled blood TCRbeta repertoires from subjects exposed to, actively infected with, or recovered from COVID-19. The material from the prospective study consisted of cDNA or gDNA derived from T cells, B-cell-depleted T cells, or PBMCs. The study at large found these results: The quantity of clinical and demographic metadata differed by source and by participant and was supplied without curation.

This clone was picked up a small number of times. There is no known antigen for this receptor. No base quality information exists; no much larger clone differs at one position. Germline trimming: 3 bases from V, 4 bases from J; junction bases outside gene matches: 3. Looking up the germline V gene yields CDR1 KGHSH and CDR2 LQKENI. From its cysteine to its phenylalanine, the CDR3 spans 14 amino acids. Only CDR3 DNA remains: 42 bases, in frame from the first base. TCRbeta CDR3 regions were amplified from genomic DNA using the immunoSEQ Assay, a bias-controlled multiplex PCR. The paper's processing steps were these. The number of nucleated cells in each sample was estimated by amplification of reference gene primers within the assay. To quantify the absolute abundance of each unique TCRbeta CDR3 rearrangement, sequence reads were collapsed and filtered. For each sample, productive Simpson clonality was calculated as the square root of Simpson's diversity index over productive rearrangements. The table was pulled from immuneACCESS by TCRdb, which kept in-frame rearrangements only. Such tables lose some clones; where checked, under half of the loss comes from unresolved V genes, and the rest has no known cause. V and J calls and clone size are those listed in that table; D and trimming were worked out from the DNA. Within this sample are around 470,000 clones, with 89% of them counted one time only. The ten largest clones add up to roughly 1% of the sample.

In Seattle, one collaborating source enrolled patients while the infection was active and tracked those patients longitudinally over the course of disease. Collaborating institutions collected whole blood in K2EDTA tubes following their own protocols. Collaborator samples were shipped for TCRbeta analysis as frozen whole blood, isolated PBMCs, or DNA extracted from either sample type. The rearrangement joined TRBV18 to TRBJ2-5; 9 bases in between match TRBD1. The sequence was obtained from a man aged 18 to 30 with COVID-19, enrolled during active disease. Sequences were obtained from peripheral blood. CDR3 protein: CASSPTGGRETQYF. The sequence in DNA is TGTGCCAGCTCACCGACAGGGGGTCGAGAGACCCAGTACTTC.